This TCR beta chain stems from a study of shared clonotypes between healthy human individuals. Study-wide findings and caveats: Generation probability values for non-shared clonotypes were lower than those for clonotypes shared by all four donors.

Donors, without exception, were Caucasian adults residing in Nashville, Tennessee. About this clone itself: Its antigen is not known.

TCRdb's copy holds only in-frame clones and misses some; the assay was immunoSEQ multiplex PCR. This table has over a million clones, around 98% appearing once. The CDR3 sequence is 18 residues long. V was clipped by 4 bases and J by 9 bases, with 31 bases between them. Germline CDR1 reads SGHDT; CDR2 reads YYEEEE. Source material: naive CD4+ T cells sorted from blood. The subset is: CD45RA+ positively selected. This chain joins TRBV5-6 and TRBJ2-5; D might be TRBD2 (5 bases). The clonotype was recovered from a man aged 25-45 years in good health. CDR3 coding DNA: TGTGCCAGCAGCCAAACCCACGGGGTAAAGGTCTTGGCTATGGCCCAGTACTTC. It yields the protein CASSQTHGVKVLAMAQYF.